This entry lists 32 T cell receptor beta chains sequenced from one sample in a study of blood T cell repertoires in COVID-19. Repertoires were generated with immunoSEQ multiplex PCR, while TCRdb's copy carries only in-frame clones and drops some. The sample consists of about 200,000 clones, 88% of them appearing once. Material for sequencing was peripheral blood. Source of these receptors: a man in his late teens or twenties with active or convalescent COVID-19.

The rearrangement links TRBV15 to TRBJ1-5; possibly TRBD1 for D (6 bases). There are 18 residues in the CDR3. V lost 0 bases and J lost 6, with 21 bases in between. The V gene's germline CDR1 is LNHNV and CDR2 YYDKDF (reference sequence). CDR3: CATSRDSSTGTGVQPQHF. The CDR3 coding sequence is TGTGCCACCAGCAGAGATTCCTCGACAGGCACTGGAGTTCAGCCCCAGCATTTT.

There are a few counts of this clone. The chain has TRBV27 and TRBJ2-7; perhaps TRBD2 as D (5 bases). This CDR3 contains 13 residues. With 5 bases removed from V and 6 bases from J, the gap between germline ends came to 14 bases. Germline V gives CDR1 MNHEY, CDR2 SMNVEV (reference sequence). The CDR3 region is CASSARTASEQYF. CDR3 in DNA: TGTGCCAGCAGTGCAAGGACTGCGTCCGAGCAGTACTTC.

V is TRBV7-2 and J is TRBJ2-5; 7 positions agree with TRBD1. This CDR3 comprises 13 residues. With 8 bases clipped from V and 5 bases from J, the junction kept 8 bases outside the gene matches. CDR1 and CDR2 from the germline V gene are SGHTA and FQGNSA. This CDR3 is CASRDRGVETQYF. Written as DNA, the CDR3 is TGTGCCAGCCGGGACAGAGGAGTGGAGACCCAGTACTTC.

This chain connects TRBV4-1 to TRBJ1-2, with 7 bases aligning to TRBD1. V was clipped by 3 bases and J by 5 bases; unmatched bases: 12. Germline V gene sequence: CDR1 MGHRA, CDR2 YSYEKL. This CDR3 is built from 16 residues. The CDR3, as DNA: TGCGCCAGCAGCCAGCACGGGACAGCGCTTGGGTATGGCTACACCTTC. It is translated as CASSQHGTALGYGYTF.

The chain is built from TRBV9 and TRBJ2-2; 7 bases fit TRBD1. V was clipped by 3 bases and J by 4 bases; unmatched bases: 6. Germline-derived CDR1 and CDR2 are SGDLS and YYNGEE. CDR3 size: 15 residues. The CDR3 region is CASSGDTGVTGELFF. For the CDR3, the DNA is TGTGCCAGCAGCGGGGACACAGGGGTCACCGGGGAGCTGTTTTTT. The full variable domain, in which reference TRBV9 and TRBJ2-2 provide the parts outside the CDR3, is DSGVTQTPKHLITATGQRVTLRCSPRSGDLSVYWYQQSLDQGLQFLIQYYNGEERAKGNILERFSAQQFPDLHSELNLSSLELGDSALYFCASSGDTGVTGELFFGEGSRLTVL.

The chain links TRBV2 to TRBJ1-2, with D maybe TRBD1 (5 bases). The germline gives CDR1 SNHLY, CDR2 FYNNEI. CDR3 length: 15 amino acids. V lost 3 bases and J 2 bases, leaving 13 bases between the germline ends. The CDR3 spells CASSEVPGGNYGYTF. CDR3 DNA sequence: TGTGCCAGCAGTGAGGTTCCGGGGGGGAACTATGGCTACACCTTC.

The chain couples TRBV6-5 to TRBJ2-7; 9 bases line up with TRBD1. Germline CDR1 reads MNHEY; CDR2 reads SVGAGI. The CDR3 is made up of 16 amino acids. V trimming: 0 bases; J trimming: 5 bases; junction bases outside the gene matches: 8. CDR3 amino acids: CASSYSNPGQGNEQYF. The DNA of the CDR3 is TGTGCCAGCAGTTACTCGAACCCGGGACAGGGCAACGAGCAGTACTTC.

This clone was counted a few times. The rearrangement links TRBV7-9 to TRBJ2-7, with a weak D call TRBD1 (6 bases). The V and J ends lost 3 bases and 3 bases respectively, with 15 bases between them. The germline V gene has CDR1 SEHNR and CDR2 FQNEAQ (reference sequence). The length of the CDR3 is 15 residues. The CDR3 loop reads CASSFHEGDYYEQYF. The CDR3 bases are TGTGCCAGCAGCTTTCACGAGGGGGATTACTACGAGCAGTACTTC.

The chain is built from TRBV6-2 or TRBV6-3 and TRBJ1-5; 10 nucleotides match TRBD1. The trim removed 4 bases at V and 3 bases at J, leaving 15 bases unmatched. In germline, CDR1 is MNHEY, CDR2 SVGEGT. This CDR3 has 19 residues. The CDR3 DNA sequence: TGTGCCAGCAGTTCCGGGACAGGGGATCGGGTGAGGTACAATCAGCCCCAGCATTTT. Translation: CASSSGTGDRVRYNQPQHF.

The chain uses TRBV10-3 and TRBJ2-1, with a possible D match to TRBD2 (5 bases). CDR1 is ENHRY and CDR2 is SYGVKD in the germline V gene. The CDR3 sequence is 15 residues long. Deletions cut 3 bases from V and 0 bases from J, with 9 bases between. The CDR3 loop is CAISESGRSYNEQFF. In nucleotides, the CDR3 is TGTGCCATCAGTGAAAGCGGTCGCTCCTACAATGAGCAGTTCTTC.

This clone was observed once. The chain uses TRBV7-3 and TRBJ2-1, with 7 bases fitting TRBD1. Unmatched junction bases numbered 9, after V lost 1 base and J lost 9 bases. Germline V gene data show CDR1 as SGHTA and CDR2 as FQGTGA. The CDR3 totals 15 residues. CDR3 DNA: TGTGCCAGCAGCTTAATTGAGGGGGCGCGTGGTGAGCAGTTCTTC. Protein sequence: CASSLIEGARGEQFF.

This rearrangement joins TRBV28 to TRBJ2-2; no clear D. V was shortened by 6 bases and J by 0 bases, with 14 bases between the two germline ends. The length of the CDR3 is 16 residues. The germline CDR1 and CDR2 sequences are MDHEN and SYDVKM. CDR3 protein: CASSPIVTSNTGELFF. CDR3 coding DNA: TGTGCCAGCAGCCCAATTGTGACTTCGAACACCGGGGAGCTGTTTTTT.

The chain is built from TRBV5-6 and TRBJ1-6, with D possibly being TRBD1 (5 bases). V lost 4 bases and J lost 4, with 15 bases in between. The germline V gene encodes CDR1 SGHDT and CDR2 YYEEEE. This CDR3 region has 16 residues. The CDR3 nucleotides are TGTGCCAGCAGCCCAATATCGGGGACTTATAATTCACCCCTCCACTTT. Amino acids: CASSPISGTYNSPLHF.

The J gene is TRBJ2-6, the V gene TRBV29-1; D not certain. V lost 8 bases to trimming and J lost 1 base, with 21 bases between them. The length of the CDR3 is 17 residues. Germline V gene lookup returns CDR1 SQVTM and CDR2 ANQGSEA. CDR3 region: CSSFRWVPGSGANVLTF. DNA of the CDR3: TGCAGCAGCTTCCGATGGGTACCGGGTTCTGGGGCCAACGTCCTGACTTTC.

The CDR3 DNA follows: TGTGCCAGCAGTTACGGGGAAAAACTGTTTTTT. Translated, it gives CASSYGEKLFF. The chain is built from TRBV12-3 or TRBV12-4 and TRBJ1-4; D is uncertain. The V and J ends lost 4 bases and 8 bases respectively, with 5 bases between them. The CDR3 loop spans 11 amino acids.

This clone was counted between two and nine times. The gene calls are TRBV7-2 and TRBJ2-1; D is undetermined. Germline V gene lookup returns CDR1 SGHTA and CDR2 FQGNSA. V gave up 2 bases and J gave up 8 bases, with 13 bases separating them. This CDR3 has 14 residues. The CDR3 nucleotides are TGTGCCAGCAGCTTAAACCCAGGCGACGATGAGCAGTTCTTC. This translates into CASSLNPGDDEQFF.

The chain uses TRBV5-8 and TRBJ2-2; TRBD1 is a possible D gene (5 bases). Trimming pared 2 bases from V and 3 bases from J, leaving 11 bases between. Looked up from germline, CDR1 is SGHTS and CDR2 is YDEGEE. This CDR3 region has 15 residues. CDR3 sequence reads: CASSLIRQYTGELFF. As DNA, the CDR3 is TGTGCCAGCAGCTTAATAAGACAGTACACCGGGGAGCTGTTTTTT.

The gene calls are TRBV3-1 (or the pseudogene TRBV3-2) and TRBJ2-5; maybe TRBD2 (6 bases). The ends were cut back, 2 bases at V and 3 bases at J, with 10 bases in the middle. Germline CDR1 reads LGHDT; CDR2 reads YNNKEL (reference sequence). This CDR3 has 14 residues. The CDR3 protein is CASSQNGGEETQYF. As DNA, the CDR3 is TGTGCCAGCAGCCAAAACGGAGGGGAAGAGACCCAGTACTTC.

This chain joins TRBV10-3 and TRBJ2-1, with 8 bases identical to TRBD2. V gave up 2 bases and J gave up 7 bases; unmatched junction bases: 7. CDR3 size: 15 residues. Germline V lookup: CDR1 ENHRY, CDR2 SYGVKD. CDR3 in amino acids: CAISEGTGGLNEQFF. For the CDR3, the DNA is TGTGCCATCAGTGAGGGAACGGGGGGGCTGAATGAGCAGTTCTTC.

This sequence joins TRBV2 and TRBJ2-6, with 9 positions matching TRBD1. The trim removed 4 bases at V and 2 bases at J, leaving 3 bases unmatched. This CDR3 is built from 16 residues. Looked up from germline, CDR1 is SNHLY and CDR2 is FYNNEI. This CDR3 reads CASSGQGDAGANVLTF. The CDR3 DNA reads as TGTGCCAGCAGTGGACAGGGGGATGCTGGGGCCAACGTCCTGACTTTC.

The chain is built from TRBV3-1 (or the pseudogene TRBV3-2) and TRBJ2-3; D might be TRBD2 (5 bases). Germline V lookup: CDR1 LGHDT, CDR2 YNNKEL (reference sequence). V lost 4 bases, J lost 6 bases, and 20 bases lay in between. The CDR3 runs to 16 residues. The CDR3 DNA is TGTGCCAGCAGCCCCCCAGTCGCGGGTCAAAGGGATACGCAGTATTTT. Encoded protein: CASSPPVAGQRDTQYF.

The V gene is TRBV18, the J gene TRBJ2-7; no firm D call. The germline CDR1 and CDR2 sequences are KGHSH and LQKENI. This CDR3 spans 12 amino acids. Trimming pared 4 bases from V and 1 base from J, leaving 5 bases between. CDR3 residues: CASSLSSYEQYF. The CDR3 coding sequence is TGTGCCAGCTCACTTTCTTCCTACGAGCAGTACTTC.

This clone was recorded a few times. CDR3 DNA sequence: TGTGCCTGGAGTCCCTCGGGACAGGGATATGCTAACTATGGCTACACCTTC. As protein: CAWSPSGQGYANYGYTF. The rearrangement links TRBV30 to TRBJ1-2; 9 nucleotides align to TRBD1. V shed 2 bases and J 0 bases; nucleotides not matched to a gene: 10. Germline CDR1 and CDR2: GTSNPN and SVGIG (reference sequence). The CDR3 covers 17 residues.

This chain joins TRBV2 and TRBJ2-7; D uncertain. Trimming took off 7 bases at V and 3 bases at J, with 16 bases between the two ends. The germline CDR1 and CDR2 sequences are SNHLY and FYNNEI. This CDR3 comprises 14 residues. The CDR3 nucleotides read TGTGCCAGCACCCTGCCTCCCGGAGTCTACGAGCAGTACTTC. Protein sequence: CASTLPPGVYEQYF.

CDR3 protein: CASSQGVAGGAWQFF. The CDR3 DNA is TGTGCCAGCAGCCAAGGGGTAGCGGGGGGGGCTTGGCAGTTCTTC. This chain joins TRBV14 and TRBJ2-1, with 11 bases fitting TRBD2. Trimming at V came to 1 base and at J to 12 bases, leaving 8 bases not matched to a gene. The CDR3 is made up of 15 amino acids. From germline, CDR1 is SGHDN and CDR2 FVKESK.

The chain links TRBV19 to TRBJ1-3; D ambiguous. Germline CDR1 and CDR2: LNHDA and SQIVND (reference sequence). V was clipped by 2 bases and J by 0 bases, with 11 bases between them. This CDR3 comprises 16 residues. The CDR3 DNA follows: TGTGCCAGTAGTATAAGCTCAGCGAGCTCTGGAAACACCATATATTTT. Translated, it gives CASSISSASSGNTIYF.

A few counts support this clone. The V gene is TRBV20-1, the J gene TRBJ2-7; possible D gene TRBD1, 5 bases. Trimming shortened V by 3 bases and J by 0 bases, and 15 bases separated the two germline ends. Per the germline V gene, CDR1 is DFQATT and CDR2 is SNEGSKA (reference sequence). The CDR3 sequence is 15 residues long. The DNA for the CDR3 is TGCAGTGCTAGTCAGGGCAGCCAAACCTCCTACGAGCAGTACTTC. Its translation: CSASQGSQTSYEQYF.

The J gene is TRBJ2-6, the V gene TRBV4-3, with D maybe TRBD2 (6 bases). CDR3 length equals 16 residues. Germline CDR1 and CDR2: LGHNA and YSLEER. Between the trimmed V and J ends, which lost 0 bases and 2 bases, there was a span of 8 bases. The CDR3 reads CASSQEGGAGANVLTF. CDR3 nucleotides: TGCGCCAGCAGCCAAGAGGGCGGGGCTGGGGCCAACGTCCTGACTTTC.

The chain recombines TRBV3-1 (or the pseudogene TRBV3-2) with TRBJ2-5; 7 bases map to TRBD2. Germline V gene sequence: CDR1 LGHDT, CDR2 YNNKEL (reference sequence). With V trimmed by 6 bases and J by 1 base, 2 bases remained unmatched. The CDR3 loop spans 13 amino acids. The CDR3 DNA is TGTGCCAGCAGGGGGACTATCCAAGAGACCCAGTACTTC. This encodes CASRGTIQETQYF.

The gene calls are TRBV14 and TRBJ2-1, with a tentative D call TRBD1 (6 bases). The CDR3 sequence is 12 residues long. Looked up from germline, CDR1 is SGHDN and CDR2 is FVKESK. Trimming removed 4 bases at V and 8 bases at J, with 9 bases between. CDR3 sequence reads: CASSRQGHEQFF. Written as DNA, the CDR3 is TGTGCCAGCAGCCGCCAGGGGCATGAGCAGTTCTTC.

V usage is TRBV6-5 and J usage is TRBJ2-6, with a weak D call TRBD2 (5 bases). The CDR3 runs 15 residues. Germline CDR1 reads MNHEY; CDR2 reads SVGAGI. Trimming stripped 2 bases from V and 2 bases from J, with 7 bases between. CDR3 loop: CASSYEGAGANVLTF. CDR3 nucleotides: TGTGCCAGCAGTTACGAGGGTGCTGGGGCCAACGTCCTGACTTTC.

The rearrangement uses TRBV27 and TRBJ1-1, with D hard to call. V dropped 1 base and J dropped 0 bases, with 9 bases sitting between them. The CDR3 has 15 amino acids. Germline CDR1 and CDR2: MNHEY and SMNVEV (reference sequence). CDR3 sequence (DNA): TGTGCCAGCAGTTTATATGGAGAGATGAACACTGAAGCTTTCTTT. Translated: CASSLYGEMNTEAFF.